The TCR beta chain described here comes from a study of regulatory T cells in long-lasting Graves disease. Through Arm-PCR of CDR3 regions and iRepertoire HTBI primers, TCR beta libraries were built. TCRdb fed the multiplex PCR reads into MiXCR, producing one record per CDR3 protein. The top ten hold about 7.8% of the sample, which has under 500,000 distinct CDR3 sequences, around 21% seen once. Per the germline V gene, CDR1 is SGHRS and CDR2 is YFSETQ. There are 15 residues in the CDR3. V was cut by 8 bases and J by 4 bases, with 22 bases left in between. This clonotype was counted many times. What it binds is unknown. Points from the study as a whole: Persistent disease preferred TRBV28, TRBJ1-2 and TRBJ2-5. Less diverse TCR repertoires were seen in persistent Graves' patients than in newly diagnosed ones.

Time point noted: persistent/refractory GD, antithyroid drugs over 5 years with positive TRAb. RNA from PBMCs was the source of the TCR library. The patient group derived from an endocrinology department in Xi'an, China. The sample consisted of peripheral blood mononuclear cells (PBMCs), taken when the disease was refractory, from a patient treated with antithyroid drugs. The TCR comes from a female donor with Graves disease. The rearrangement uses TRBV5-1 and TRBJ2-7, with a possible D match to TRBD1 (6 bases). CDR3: CASGPGQVSPYEQYF. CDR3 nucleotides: TGCGCCAGTGGCCCGGGACAAGTGTCTCCTTACGAGCAGTACTTC.